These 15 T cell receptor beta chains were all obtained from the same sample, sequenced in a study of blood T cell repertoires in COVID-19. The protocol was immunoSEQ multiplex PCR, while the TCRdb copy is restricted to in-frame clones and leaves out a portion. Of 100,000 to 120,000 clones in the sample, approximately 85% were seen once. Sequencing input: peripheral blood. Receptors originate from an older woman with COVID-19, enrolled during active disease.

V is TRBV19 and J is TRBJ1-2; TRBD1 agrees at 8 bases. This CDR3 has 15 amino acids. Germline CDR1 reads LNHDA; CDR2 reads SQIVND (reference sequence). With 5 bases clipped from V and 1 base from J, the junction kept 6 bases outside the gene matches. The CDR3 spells CASSPWTGSNYGYTF. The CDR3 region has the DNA TGTGCCAGTAGTCCATGGACAGGGAGTAACTATGGCTACACCTTC.

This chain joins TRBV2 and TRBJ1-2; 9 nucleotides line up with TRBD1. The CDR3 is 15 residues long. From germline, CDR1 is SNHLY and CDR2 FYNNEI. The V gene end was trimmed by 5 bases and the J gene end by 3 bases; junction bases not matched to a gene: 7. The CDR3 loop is CASSTQGQGYYGYTF. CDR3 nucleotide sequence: TGTGCCAGCAGTACACAGGGACAGGGCTACTATGGCTACACCTTC.

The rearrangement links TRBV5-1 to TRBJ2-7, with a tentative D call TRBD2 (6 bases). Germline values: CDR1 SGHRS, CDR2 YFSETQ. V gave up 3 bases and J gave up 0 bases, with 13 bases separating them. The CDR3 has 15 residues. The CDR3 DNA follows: TGCGCCAGCAGCTCGGGGCGCGGGGACTCCTACGAGCAGTACTTC. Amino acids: CASSSGRGDSYEQYF.

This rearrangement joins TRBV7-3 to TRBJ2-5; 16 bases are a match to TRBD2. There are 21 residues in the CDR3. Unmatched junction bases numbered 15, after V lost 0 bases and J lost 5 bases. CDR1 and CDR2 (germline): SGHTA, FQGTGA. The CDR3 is CASSLTRAGTSGGAQRETQYF. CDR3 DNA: TGTGCCAGCAGCTTAACCCGAGCCGGGACTAGCGGGGGGGCCCAGAGGGAGACCCAGTACTTC.

The CDR3: CASSYRVTQETQYF. Written as DNA, the CDR3 is TGTGCCAGCAGTTACAGAGTGACACAAGAGACCCAGTACTTC. The V gene is TRBV6-6, the J gene TRBJ2-5; no clear D. The CDR3 is 14 amino acids. Trimming shortened V by 2 bases and J by 2 bases, and 9 bases separated the two germline ends. Per germline, CDR1 MNHNY and CDR2 SVGAGI (reference sequence).

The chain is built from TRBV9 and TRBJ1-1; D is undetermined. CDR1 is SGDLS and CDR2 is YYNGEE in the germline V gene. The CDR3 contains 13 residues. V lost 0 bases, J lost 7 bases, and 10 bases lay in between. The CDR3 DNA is TGTGCCAGCAGCGTAGCAGGATCTGGTGAAGCTTTCTTT. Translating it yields CASSVAGSGEAFF.

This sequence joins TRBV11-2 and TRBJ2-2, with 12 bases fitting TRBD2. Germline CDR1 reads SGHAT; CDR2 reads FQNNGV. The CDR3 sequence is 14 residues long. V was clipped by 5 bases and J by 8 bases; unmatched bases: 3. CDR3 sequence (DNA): TGTGCCAGCAGCATTGGACTAGCGGGGGGGGAGCTGTTTTTT. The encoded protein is CASSIGLAGGELFF.

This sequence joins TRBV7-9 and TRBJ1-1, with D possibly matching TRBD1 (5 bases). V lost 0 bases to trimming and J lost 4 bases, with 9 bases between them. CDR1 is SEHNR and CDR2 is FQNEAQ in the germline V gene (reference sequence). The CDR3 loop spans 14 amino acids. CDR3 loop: CASSLASGITEAFF. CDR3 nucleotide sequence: TGTGCCAGCAGCTTAGCATCAGGGATCACTGAAGCTTTCTTT.

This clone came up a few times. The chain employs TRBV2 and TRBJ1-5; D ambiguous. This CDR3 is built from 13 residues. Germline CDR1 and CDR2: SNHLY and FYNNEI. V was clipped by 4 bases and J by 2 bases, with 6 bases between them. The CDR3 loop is CASSVIGNQPQHF. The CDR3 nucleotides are TGTGCCAGCAGTGTCATAGGCAATCAGCCCCAGCATTTT.

CDR3 in DNA: TGTGCCATAAGGAGGGGTAGCCCACCCTTCACCGGGGAGCTGTTTTTT. Its translation: CAIRRGSPPFTGELFF. V and J are TRBV10-3 and TRBJ2-2, with a tentative D call TRBD2 (6 bases). The V and J ends lost 9 bases and 4 bases respectively, with 21 bases between them. The CDR3 runs 16 residues. Per the germline V gene, CDR1 is ENHRY and CDR2 is SYGVKD.

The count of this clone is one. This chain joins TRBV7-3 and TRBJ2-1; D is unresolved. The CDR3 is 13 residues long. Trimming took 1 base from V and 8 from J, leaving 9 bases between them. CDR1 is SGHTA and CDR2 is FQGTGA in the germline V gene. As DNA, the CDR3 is TGTGCCAGCAGCTTAAACCCCCGCGATGAGCAGTTCTTC. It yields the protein CASSLNPRDEQFF.

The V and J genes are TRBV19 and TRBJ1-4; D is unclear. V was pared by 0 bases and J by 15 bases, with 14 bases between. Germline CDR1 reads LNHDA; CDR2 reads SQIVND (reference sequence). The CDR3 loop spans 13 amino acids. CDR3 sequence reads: CASSIEPLRGVFF. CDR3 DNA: TGTGCCAGTAGTATAGAGCCTTTGAGAGGAGTGTTTTTT.

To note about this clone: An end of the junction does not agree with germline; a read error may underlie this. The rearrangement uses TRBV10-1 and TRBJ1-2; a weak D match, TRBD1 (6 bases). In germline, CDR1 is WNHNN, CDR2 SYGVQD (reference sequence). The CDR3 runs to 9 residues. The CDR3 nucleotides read TGCGCCAGCCCGGACAGCCTTTGCTTC. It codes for CASPDSLCF.

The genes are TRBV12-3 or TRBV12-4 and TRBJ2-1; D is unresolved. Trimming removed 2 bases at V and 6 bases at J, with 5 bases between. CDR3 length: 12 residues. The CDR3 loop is CASSLTGNEQFF. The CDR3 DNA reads TGTGCCAGCAGTTTAACGGGCAATGAGCAGTTCTTC.

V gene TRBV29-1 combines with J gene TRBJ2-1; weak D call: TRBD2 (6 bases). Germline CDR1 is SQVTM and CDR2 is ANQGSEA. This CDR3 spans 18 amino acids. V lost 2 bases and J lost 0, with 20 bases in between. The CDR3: CSVEPAVSGDSSYNEQFF. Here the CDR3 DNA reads TGCAGCGTTGAACCCGCTGTATCGGGGGATAGCTCCTACAATGAGCAGTTCTTC.